This T cell receptor beta chain was observed in a study of cytomegalovirus exposure and HLA in healthy donors. For this clone: Its antigen is as yet unknown.

Study results and caveats: A later analysis showed TCR association rates differing by HLA locus, peaking at DRB1 and lowest at HLA-C.

60 Vbeta and 13 Jbeta primers were used in PCR. Produced via immunoSEQ multiplex PCR; TCRdb's table is partial and in-frame only. Here the sample spans approximately 170,000 clones, 85% being singletons. The CDR3 has 13 amino acids. Per the germline V gene, CDR1 is SGHTA and CDR2 is FQGNSA. Trimming took off 11 bases at V and 7 bases at J, with 18 bases between the two ends. Source material: PBMCs. The V and J genes are TRBV7-2 and TRBJ2-1; D is perhaps TRBD2 (6 bases). The sequence came from a man aged 30 to 45 in good health and CMV-seropositive. CDR3 nucleotide sequence: TGTGCCTCGTCGGGACTCCCCGTGAATGAGCAGTTCTTC. This gives the protein CASSGLPVNEQFF. Looking up the rest from reference TRBV7-2 and TRBJ2-1 gives the full variable domain: GAGVSQSPSNKVTEKGKDVELRCDPISGHTALYWYRQSLGQGLEFLIYFQGNSAPDKSGLPSDRFSAERTGGSVSTLTIQRTQQEDSAVYLCASSGLPVNEQFFGPGTRLTVL.